One sample yielded the 17 T cell receptor beta chains listed below, sequenced in a study of beta chain features in type 1 diabetes. Reverse transcription of all isolated RNA meant that expressed TCRB transcripts were sequenced. The table came from immunoSEQ multiplex PCR; TCRdb's copy has only in-frame clones and leaves some out. The sample includes a few hundred thousand clones, less than 15% of them seen just once. Sample: naive CD4+ T cells from blood. These receptors were obtained from a young woman in good health.

In its sample, this clone was seen a few times. The V and J genes are TRBV7-8 and TRBJ2-6; tentatively, D is TRBD2 (6 bases). Between the trimmed V and J ends, which lost 5 bases and 0 bases, there was a span of 17 bases. Germline V lookup: CDR1 SGHVS, CDR2 FQNEAQ. The CDR3 has 18 amino acids. CDR3: CASSTRGSDSSGANVLTF. The CDR3 nucleotides are TGTGCCAGCAGCACGCGGGGCAGCGATAGCTCTGGGGCCAACGTCCTGACTTTC.

The CDR3 spells CASSPYGDTQYF. CDR3 nucleotide sequence: TGTGCCAGCAGCCCCTATGGAGATACGCAGTATTTT. This chain links TRBV7-3 with TRBJ2-3; the D is unclear. This CDR3 spans 12 amino acids. The germline V gene encodes CDR1 SGHTA and CDR2 FQGTGA. V was pared by 5 bases and J by 5 bases, with 8 bases between.

This clone was detected only a few times. The chain joins TRBV6-5 to TRBJ1-1; 8 nucleotides agree with TRBD1. Germline V CDR1 and CDR2: MNHEY, SVGAGI. The V and J ends lost 6 bases and 1 base, in that order; junction bases with no gene match: 4. This CDR3 has 14 residues. The DNA for the CDR3 is TGTGCCAGCAGAAGAGACAGGGGGAACACTGAAGCTTTCTTT. This translates into CASRRDRGNTEAFF.

The V call is TRBV29-1, the J call TRBJ1-1; D uncertain. V was clipped by 7 bases and J by 1 base, with 16 bases between them. This CDR3 region has 14 residues. Germline loops: CDR1 SQVTM, CDR2 ANQGSEA. The CDR3 is CSGDPGATNTEAFF. As DNA, the CDR3 is TGCAGCGGAGACCCGGGAGCGACGAACACTGAAGCTTTCTTT.

The CDR3 protein is CAWSSSSGSSYNEQFF. The CDR3 nucleotides are TGTGCCTGGAGTTCATCTAGCGGCAGCTCCTACAATGAGCAGTTCTTC. The chain links TRBV30 to TRBJ2-1, with 7 bases matching TRBD2. Germline lookup yields CDR1 GTSNPN and CDR2 SVGIG (reference sequence). This CDR3 comprises 16 residues. Losses at the gene ends were 2 bases for V and 0 bases for J; bases not matched to a gene: 7.

The chain uses TRBV29-1 and TRBJ1-1; a weak D match, TRBD1 (5 bases). The V gene lost 2 bases and the J gene lost 4 bases, with 11 bases spanning the gap. Germline CDR1 is SQVTM and CDR2 is ANQGSEA. The CDR3 extends over 13 amino acids. As DNA, the CDR3 is TGCAGCGTTGAAAGGGTCGGGGGCACTGAAGCTTTCTTT. It codes for CSVERVGGTEAFF.

In its sample, this clone was seen a few times. V and J are TRBV18 and TRBJ2-5; tentatively, D is TRBD1 (5 bases). This CDR3 is built from 15 residues. V gave up 0 bases and J gave up 1 base, with 9 bases separating them. CDR1 and CDR2 (germline): KGHSH, LQKENI. As DNA, the CDR3 is TGTGCCAGCTCACCACCTCAGGGCACCCAAGAGACCCAGTACTTC. It yields the protein CASSPPQGTQETQYF.

The rearrangement uses TRBV30 and TRBJ1-4; no clear D gene. The CDR3 contains 14 residues. With 3 bases removed from V and 0 bases from J, the gap between germline ends came to 8 bases. Germline CDR1 GTSNPN, CDR2 SVGIG (reference sequence). In nucleotides, the CDR3 is TGTGCCTGGAGCGCAACAGCAACTAATGAAAAACTGTTTTTT. Translated, it gives CAWSATATNEKLFF.

This clone occurred a few times. This chain connects TRBV4-2 to TRBJ2-7; D is unresolved. CDR3 length: 15 residues. Germline loops: CDR1 LGHNA, CDR2 YNFKEQ. Trimming took 1 base from V and 0 from J, leaving 10 bases between them. CDR3 amino acids: CASSQVPRSSYEQYF. The DNA of the CDR3 is TGTGCCAGCAGCCAAGTTCCGAGAAGCTCCTACGAGCAGTACTTC.

This clone was observed a handful of times. The genes are TRBV7-6 and TRBJ2-1, with 10 positions matching TRBD2. V lost 1 base to trimming and J lost 7 bases; unmatched junction nucleotides: 7. The germline gives CDR1 SGHVS, CDR2 FNYEAQ. The CDR3 is 16 residues long. The CDR3 region is CASSLGSLAGSNEQFF. The CDR3 DNA is TGTGCCAGCAGCTTAGGTTCACTAGCGGGATCGAATGAGCAGTTCTTC.

The J gene is TRBJ2-7, the V gene TRBV7-6, with 8 bases fitting TRBD1. The CDR3 is 15 amino acids. Germline V gives CDR1 SGHVS, CDR2 FNYEAQ. V was clipped by 2 bases and J by 0 bases; unmatched bases: 3. In nucleotides, the CDR3 is TGTGCCAGCAGCTTAAGGACAGGGAGCTCCTACGAGCAGTACTTC. Amino acids: CASSLRTGSSYEQYF.

This clone appeared a few times. The rearrangement uses TRBV6-5 and TRBJ2-5; possible D gene TRBD1, 6 bases. Per the germline V gene, CDR1 is MNHEY and CDR2 is SVGAGI. Trimming took off 6 bases at V and 5 bases at J, with 10 bases between the two ends. This CDR3 comprises 12 residues. The CDR3 coding sequence is TGTGCCAGCAGCCAGGGGCGGGAGACCCAGTACTTC. This encodes CASSQGRETQYF.

The rearrangement joins TRBV25-1 to TRBJ2-1, with TRBD2 matching over 7 bases. Germline trimming cut 8 bases from V and 6 bases from J; bases unmatched to any gene: 7. There are 13 residues in the CDR3. The germline V gene encodes CDR1 MGHDK and CDR2 SYGVNS. The CDR3 region has the DNA TGTGCCAGCGCCTGGGGGAGGGCCAATGAGCAGTTCTTC. Its protein product is CASAWGRANEQFF. The complete variable domain, with remaining parts taken from reference TRBV25-1 and TRBJ2-1, reads EADIYQTPRYLVIGTGKKITLECSQTMGHDKMYWYQQDPGMELHLIHYSYGVNSTEKGDLSSESTVSRIRTEHFPLTLESARPSHTSQYLCASAWGRANEQFFGPGTRLTVL.

The rearrangement links TRBV9 to TRBJ1-2; 9 positions agree with TRBD1. The V and J ends lost 3 bases and 7 bases, in that order; junction bases with no gene match: 7. CDR1 SGDLS and CDR2 YYNGEE come from the germline V gene. The CDR3 has 14 amino acids. The CDR3 loop is CASSAPGTGFGYTF. The CDR3, as DNA: TGTGCCAGCAGCGCCCCCGGGACAGGGTTTGGCTACACCTTC. The full variable domain, rest sourced from reference TRBV9 and TRBJ1-2, is DSGVTQTPKHLITATGQRVTLRCSPRSGDLSVYWYQQSLDQGLQFLIQYYNGEERAKGNILERFSAQQFPDLHSELNLSSLELGDSALYFCASSAPGTGFGYTFGSGTRLTVV.

Only a few counts were recorded for this clone. The CDR3 protein is CASRDYPLRTGELFF. The CDR3 coding sequence is TGTGCCAGCCGGGACTACCCTCTGAGAACCGGGGAGCTGTTTTTT. The V and J genes are TRBV19 and TRBJ2-2; 7 nucleotides match TRBD2. The junction had 12 bases not matched to a gene; V was cut back by 9 bases and J by 5 bases. The CDR3 extends over 15 amino acids. CDR1 is LNHDA and CDR2 is SQIVND in the germline V gene (reference sequence).

There are a few counts of this clone. The chain has TRBV7-9 and TRBJ2-7, with 12 bases matching TRBD2. Germline values: CDR1 SEHNR, CDR2 FQNEAQ (reference sequence). There are 15 residues in the CDR3. The ends lost 5 bases at V and 6 bases at J; junction bases unmatched: 8. The CDR3 region has the DNA TGTGCCAGCAGCCGGTGGACTAGCGGGATCACCGAGCAGTACTTC. It is translated as CASSRWTSGITEQYF.

The chain has TRBV5-4 and TRBJ2-5; 8 nucleotides line up with TRBD1. V shed 4 bases, J shed 2 bases, and the junction held 10 bases outside the gene matches. This CDR3 region has 16 residues. Germline assignment: CDR1 SGHNT and CDR2 YYREEE (reference sequence). For the CDR3, the DNA is TGTGCCAGCAGCGTGGCTGGGACAGGTCAACAAGAGACCCAGTACTTC. It translates to CASSVAGTGQQETQYF.